The 7 T cell receptor beta chains below were found in one sample sequenced in a study of blood T cell repertoires in COVID-19. TCRdb's copy holds only in-frame clones and misses some; the assay was immunoSEQ multiplex PCR. The data contain some 220,000 clones, about 80% of them seen just once; the ten biggest clones take up more than 2.5%. Sequenced sample: peripheral blood. These receptors were obtained from a woman in her twenties or thirties who had recovered from COVID-19.

This clone turned up a few times. This chain connects TRBV4-1 to TRBJ1-1; 8 positions agree with TRBD1. The V gene end was trimmed by 1 base and the J gene end by 4 bases; junction bases not matched to a gene: 5. This CDR3 has 15 residues. The germline V gene has CDR1 MGHRA and CDR2 YSYEKL. The CDR3 region is CASSQVDRDGTEAFF. The CDR3 coding sequence is TGCGCCAGCAGCCAAGTGGACAGGGATGGCACTGAAGCTTTCTTT.

The chain links TRBV4-2 to TRBJ2-7; 13 nucleotides match TRBD2. The CDR3 spans 17 residues. CDR1 is LGHNA, CDR2 YNFKEQ, per germline. The trim removed 4 bases at V and 3 bases at J, leaving 9 bases unmatched. The CDR3 region has the DNA TGTGCCAGCAGCCCTGGGACTAGCGGGAATCCCCACTACGAGCAGTACTTC. The encoded protein is CASSPGTSGNPHYEQYF.

This clone was observed a handful of times. The chain combines TRBV6-4 with TRBJ2-1, with 10 bases lining up with TRBD2. This CDR3 is built from 14 residues. Germline-derived CDR1 and CDR2 are MRHNA and SNTAGT. The V and J ends lost 3 bases and 9 bases, in that order; junction bases with no gene match: 5. CDR3 DNA sequence: TGTGCCAGCAGTGAACTAGCGGGATTTATTGAGCAGTTCTTC. It yields the protein CASSELAGFIEQFF.

The chain recombines TRBV20-1 with TRBJ1-5; 8 bases line up with TRBD1. This CDR3 has 14 amino acids. CDR1 is DFQATT and CDR2 is SNEGSKA in the germline V gene (reference sequence). The V segment lost 3 bases and the J segment 6 bases; nucleotides outside the gene matches: 7. Here the CDR3 DNA reads TGCAGTGCTAGTTCCAGGGGGCTCAGTCAGCCCCAGCATTTT. Amino acid sequence: CSASSRGLSQPQHF.

This chain connects TRBV6-4 to TRBJ2-7, with a possible D match to TRBD2 (5 bases). Trimming took 6 bases from V and 1 from J, leaving 13 bases between them. In germline, CDR1 is MRHNA, CDR2 SNTAGT. The CDR3 totals 14 residues. The CDR3 loop reads CASRKDSYSYEQYF. CDR3 coding DNA: TGTGCCAGCAGGAAGGACTCCTATTCCTACGAGCAGTACTTC.

V and J are TRBV4-1 and TRBJ1-2; no clear D. The germline V gene encodes CDR1 MGHRA and CDR2 YSYEKL. V lost 1 base to trimming and J lost 2 bases, with 11 bases between them. This CDR3 contains 15 residues. In DNA form, the CDR3 reads TGCGCCAGCAGCCAAGCGACGGGGAGGAACTATGGCTACACCTTC. This translates into CASSQATGRNYGYTF.

The chain has TRBV10-1 and TRBJ2-7; TRBD1 matches at 9 bases. V lost 3 bases, J lost 6 bases, and 9 bases stayed unmatched. Germline V gene data show CDR1 as WNHNN and CDR2 as SYGVQD (reference sequence). The CDR3 length is 15 residues. The CDR3 bases are TGCGCCAGCAGTGATACGGGACAGGGAGCCGCCGAGCAGTACTTC. Translating gives CASSDTGQGAAEQYF.